This TCR beta chain comes out of a study of CD8 T cells in Susac syndrome. When the RNA was reverse transcribed, random hexamers were used with an input of roughly 0.5 to 1 ug. TCRdb reprocessed the immunoSEQ multiplex PCR reads via MiXCR and lists one record per CDR3 protein. The repertoire holds just over 300,000 distinct CDR3 sequences, 90% to 95% seen once, with approximately 0.065% in the top ten. This clonotype was detected only once. This CDR3 is built from 17 residues. Germline V gene sequence: CDR1 LGHNA, CDR2 YSLEER. Trimming cost V 1 base and J 5 bases; bases outside gene matches: 8. The sample taken for sequencing was CD4+ T cells from PBMCs. The rearrangement uses TRBV4-3 and TRBJ2-5, with TRBD2 identical over 12 bases. This clonotype was obtained from a human donor with multiple sclerosis. The CDR3 DNA reads as TGCGCCAGCAGCCAAGGTCCGGGACTAGCGGGTAGGGAGACCCAGTACTTC. Translating it yields CASSQGPGLAGRETQYF.